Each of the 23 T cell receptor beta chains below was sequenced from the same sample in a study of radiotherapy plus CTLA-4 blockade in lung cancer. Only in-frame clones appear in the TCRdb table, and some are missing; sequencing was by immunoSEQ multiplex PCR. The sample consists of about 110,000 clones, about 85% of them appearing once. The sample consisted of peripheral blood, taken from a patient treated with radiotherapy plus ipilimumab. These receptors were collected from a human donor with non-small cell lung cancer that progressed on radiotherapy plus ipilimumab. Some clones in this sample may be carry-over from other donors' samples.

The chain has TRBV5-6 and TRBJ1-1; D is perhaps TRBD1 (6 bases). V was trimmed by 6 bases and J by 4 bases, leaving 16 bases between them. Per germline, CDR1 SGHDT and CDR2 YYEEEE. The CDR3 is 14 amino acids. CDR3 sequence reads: CASKTHGGGTEAFF. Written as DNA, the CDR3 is TGTGCCAGCAAAACCCACGGAGGGGGCACTGAAGCTTTCTTT.

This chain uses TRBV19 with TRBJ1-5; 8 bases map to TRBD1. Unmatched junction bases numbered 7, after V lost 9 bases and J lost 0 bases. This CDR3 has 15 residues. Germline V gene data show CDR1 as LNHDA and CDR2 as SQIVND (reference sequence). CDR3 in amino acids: CASRDRINSNQPQHF. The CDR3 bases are TGTGCCAGCAGGGACAGGATCAATAGCAATCAGCCCCAGCATTTT.

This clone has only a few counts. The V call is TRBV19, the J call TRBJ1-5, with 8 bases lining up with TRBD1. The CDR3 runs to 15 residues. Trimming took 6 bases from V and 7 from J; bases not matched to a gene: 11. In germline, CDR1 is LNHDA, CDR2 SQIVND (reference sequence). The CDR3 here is CASSTGQGVLQPQHF. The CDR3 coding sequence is TGTGCCAGTAGCACCGGACAGGGAGTACTGCAGCCCCAGCATTTT. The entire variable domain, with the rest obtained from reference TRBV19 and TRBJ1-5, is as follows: DGGITQSPKYLFRKEGQNVTLSCEQNLNHDAMYWYRQDPGQGLRLIYYSQIVNDFQKGDIAEGYSVSREKKESFPLTVTSAQKNPTAFYLCASSTGQGVLQPQHFGDGTRLSIL.

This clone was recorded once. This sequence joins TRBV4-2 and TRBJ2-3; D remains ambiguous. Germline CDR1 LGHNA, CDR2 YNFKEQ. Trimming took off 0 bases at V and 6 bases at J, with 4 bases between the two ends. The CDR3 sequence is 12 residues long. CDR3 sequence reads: CASSQDGDTQYF. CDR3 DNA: TGTGCCAGCAGCCAAGATGGGGATACGCAGTATTTT.

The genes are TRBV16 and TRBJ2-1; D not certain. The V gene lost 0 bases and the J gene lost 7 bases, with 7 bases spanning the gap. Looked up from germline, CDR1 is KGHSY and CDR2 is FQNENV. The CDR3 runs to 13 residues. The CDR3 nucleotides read TGTGCCAGCAGCCAATCAAGTCTTAATGAGCAGTTCTTC. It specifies CASSQSSLNEQFF.

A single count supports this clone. The CDR3 here is CASSRTEAYEQYF. CDR3 coding DNA: TGTGCCAGCAGCCGGACAGAAGCCTACGAGCAGTACTTC. The chain joins TRBV11-1 to TRBJ2-7; perhaps TRBD1 as D (6 bases). CDR3 length equals 13 residues. Trimming left V 5 bases short and J 2 bases short, with 10 bases between. Germline assignment: CDR1 SGHAT and CDR2 FQDESV (reference sequence).

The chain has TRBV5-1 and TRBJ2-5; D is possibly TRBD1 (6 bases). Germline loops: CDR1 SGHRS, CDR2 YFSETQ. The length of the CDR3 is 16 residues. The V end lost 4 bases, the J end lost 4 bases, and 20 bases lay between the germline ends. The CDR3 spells CASSLQGGVSTETQYF. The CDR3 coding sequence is TGCGCCAGCAGCCTACAGGGCGGAGTGTCTACAGAGACCCAGTACTTC.

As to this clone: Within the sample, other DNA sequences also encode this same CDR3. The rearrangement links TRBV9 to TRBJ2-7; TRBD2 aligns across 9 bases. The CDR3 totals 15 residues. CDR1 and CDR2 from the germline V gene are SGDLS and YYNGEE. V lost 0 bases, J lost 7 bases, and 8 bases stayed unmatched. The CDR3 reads CASSVDLAGGREQYF. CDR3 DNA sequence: TGTGCCAGCAGCGTAGATTTGGCGGGGGGGCGGGAGCAGTACTTC.

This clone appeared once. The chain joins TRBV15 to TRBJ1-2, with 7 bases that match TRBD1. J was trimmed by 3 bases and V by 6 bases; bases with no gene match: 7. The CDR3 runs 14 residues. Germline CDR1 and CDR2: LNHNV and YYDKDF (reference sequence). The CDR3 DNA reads TGTGCCACCAGGAGTGGTACAGGGGACTATGGCTACACCTTC. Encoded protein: CATRSGTGDYGYTF. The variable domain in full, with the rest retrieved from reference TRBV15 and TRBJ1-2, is DAMVIQNPRYQVTQFGKPVTLSCSQTLNHNVMYWYQQKSSQAPKLLFHYYDKDFNNEADTPDNFQSRRPNTSFCFLDIRSPGLGDTAMYLCATRSGTGDYGYTFGSGTRLTVV.

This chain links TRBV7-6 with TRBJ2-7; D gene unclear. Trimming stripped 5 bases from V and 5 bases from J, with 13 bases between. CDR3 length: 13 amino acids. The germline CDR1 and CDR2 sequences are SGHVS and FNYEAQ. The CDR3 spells CASSQYKRNEQYF. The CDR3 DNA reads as TGTGCCAGCAGCCAATACAAGAGAAACGAGCAGTACTTC.

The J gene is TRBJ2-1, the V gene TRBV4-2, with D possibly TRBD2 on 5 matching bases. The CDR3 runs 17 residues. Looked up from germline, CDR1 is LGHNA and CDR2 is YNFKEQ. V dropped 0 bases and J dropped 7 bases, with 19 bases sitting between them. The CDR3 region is CASSQEGGTSLSNEQFF. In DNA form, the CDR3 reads TGTGCCAGCAGCCAAGAGGGCGGTACTAGTCTGTCTAATGAGCAGTTCTTC.

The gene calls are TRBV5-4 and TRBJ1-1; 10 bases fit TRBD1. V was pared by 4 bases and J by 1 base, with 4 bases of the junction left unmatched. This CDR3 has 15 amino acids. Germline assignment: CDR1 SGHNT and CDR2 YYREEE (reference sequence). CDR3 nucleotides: TGTGCCAGCAGCCCGCGGACAGGGGGGAACACTGAAGCTTTCTTT. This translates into CASSPRTGGNTEAFF.

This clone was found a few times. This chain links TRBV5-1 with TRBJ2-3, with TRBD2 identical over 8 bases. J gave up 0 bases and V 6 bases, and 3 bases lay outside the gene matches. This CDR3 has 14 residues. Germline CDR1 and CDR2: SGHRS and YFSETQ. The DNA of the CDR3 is TGCGCCAGCATTCGGGGGGGCAGCACAGATACGCAGTATTTT. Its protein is CASIRGGSTDTQYF.

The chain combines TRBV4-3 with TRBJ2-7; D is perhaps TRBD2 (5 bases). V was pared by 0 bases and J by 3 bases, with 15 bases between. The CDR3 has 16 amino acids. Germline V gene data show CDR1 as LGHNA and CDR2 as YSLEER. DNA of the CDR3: TGCGCCAGCAGCCAAGACGGGATCCTTTCGAACTACGAGCAGTACTTC. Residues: CASSQDGILSNYEQYF.

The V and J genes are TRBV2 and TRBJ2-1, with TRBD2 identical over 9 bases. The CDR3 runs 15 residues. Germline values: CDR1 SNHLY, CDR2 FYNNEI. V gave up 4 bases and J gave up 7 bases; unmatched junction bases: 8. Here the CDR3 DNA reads TGTGCCAGCAGTGGCGGGGGGGCTCTTTTGAATGAGCAGTTCTTC. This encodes CASSGGGALLNEQFF. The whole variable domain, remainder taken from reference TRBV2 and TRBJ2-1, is EPEVTQTPSHQVTQMGQEVILRCVPISNHLYFYWYRQILGQKVEFLVSFYNNEISEKSEIFDDQFSVERPDGSNFTLKIRSTKLEDSAMYFCASSGGGALLNEQFFGPGTRLTVL.

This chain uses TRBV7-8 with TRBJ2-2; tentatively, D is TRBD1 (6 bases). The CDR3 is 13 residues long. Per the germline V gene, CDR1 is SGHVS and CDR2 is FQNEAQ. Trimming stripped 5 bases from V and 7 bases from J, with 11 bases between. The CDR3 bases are TGTGCCAGCAGCCGTACAGGGTTCGGGGAGCTGTTTTTT. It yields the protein CASSRTGFGELFF.

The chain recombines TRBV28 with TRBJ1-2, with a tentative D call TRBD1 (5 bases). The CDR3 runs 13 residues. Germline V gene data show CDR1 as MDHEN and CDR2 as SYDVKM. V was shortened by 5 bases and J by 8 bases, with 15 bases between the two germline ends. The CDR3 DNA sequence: TGTGCCAGCAGTCCGCCTGGGGCAAGCGGCTACACCTTC. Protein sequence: CASSPPGASGYTF.

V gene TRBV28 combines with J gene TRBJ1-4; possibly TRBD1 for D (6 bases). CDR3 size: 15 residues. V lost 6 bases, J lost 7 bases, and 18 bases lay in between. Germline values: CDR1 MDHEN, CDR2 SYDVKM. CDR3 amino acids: CASRPRGGGGEKLFF. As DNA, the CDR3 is TGTGCCAGCAGGCCCCGGGGGGGCGGAGGTGAAAAACTGTTTTTT.

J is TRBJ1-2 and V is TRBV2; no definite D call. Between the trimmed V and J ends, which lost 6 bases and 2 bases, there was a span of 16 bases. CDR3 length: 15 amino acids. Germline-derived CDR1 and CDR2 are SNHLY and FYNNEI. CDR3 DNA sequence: TGTGCCAGCAGGCCTGACCACACACCGAACTATGGCTACACCTTC. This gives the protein CASRPDHTPNYGYTF.

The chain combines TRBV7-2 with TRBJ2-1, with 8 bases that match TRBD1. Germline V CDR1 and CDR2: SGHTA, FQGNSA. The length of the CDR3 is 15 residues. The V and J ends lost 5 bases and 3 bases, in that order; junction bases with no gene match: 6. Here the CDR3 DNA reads TGTGCCAGCAGCCAGCAGGGGGCCTTCTACAATGAGCAGTTCTTC. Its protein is CASSQQGAFYNEQFF. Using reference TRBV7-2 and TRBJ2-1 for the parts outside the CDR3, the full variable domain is GAGVSQSPSNKVTEKGKDVELRCDPISGHTALYWYRQSLGQGLEFLIYFQGNSAPDKSGLPSDRFSAERTGGSVSTLTIQRTQQEDSAVYLCASSQQGAFYNEQFFGPGTRLTVL.

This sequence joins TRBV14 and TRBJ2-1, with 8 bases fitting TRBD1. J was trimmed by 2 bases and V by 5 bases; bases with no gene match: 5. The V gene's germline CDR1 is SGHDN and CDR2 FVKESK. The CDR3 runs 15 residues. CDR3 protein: CASSKDRAAYNEQFF. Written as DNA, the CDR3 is TGTGCCAGCAGCAAGGACAGGGCCGCCTACAATGAGCAGTTCTTC.

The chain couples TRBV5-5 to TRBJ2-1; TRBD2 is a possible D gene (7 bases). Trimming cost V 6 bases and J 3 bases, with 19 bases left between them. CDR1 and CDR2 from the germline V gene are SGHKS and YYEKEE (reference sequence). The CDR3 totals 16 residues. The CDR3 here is CASTRGGGGHYNEQFF. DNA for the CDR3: TGTGCCAGCACCCGTGGAGGGGGGGGGCACTACAATGAGCAGTTCTTC.

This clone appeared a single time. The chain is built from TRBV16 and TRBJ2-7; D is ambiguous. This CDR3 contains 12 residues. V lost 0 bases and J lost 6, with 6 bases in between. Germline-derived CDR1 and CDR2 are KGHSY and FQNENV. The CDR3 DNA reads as TGTGCCAGCAGCCAATCTTACATCGAGCAGTACTTC. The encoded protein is CASSQSYIEQYF.